This T cell receptor (beta chain) was identified during a study of T-cell reconstitution after alpha-beta-depleted transplantation in children listed by TCRdb under 2016. With regard to the full study: T-cell immune reconstitution after TCRalphabeta/CD19-depleted allogeneic hematopoietic cell transplantation in children was quantitatively tracked in the study by means of TCR repertoire profiling.

Taken from cysteine to phenylalanine, the CDR3 has 17 residues. This entry keeps only the CDR3 DNA: 51 bases, framed from base 1. The germline V gene encodes CDR1 SGHKS and CDR2 YYEKEE (reference sequence). The germline V end is reduced by 0 bases and the J end by 1 base; junction bases left unmatched: 6. Library preparation employed PCR. The instrument given in TCRdb is Illumina HiSeq 2500. Molecular barcoding was employed in the preparation of TCR libraries, with unique molecular identifiers being used to normalize TCRbeta repertoire quantification. TCRdb trimmed public reads at Q25 via fastp, called clones via MiXCR and kept in-frame beta chains. Every entry covers one CDR3 protein and lists the most common genes and DNA from its rows. In all, the sample holds some 200,000 distinct CDR3 sequences, and roughly 10% of those were seen once. The ten biggest clones cover less than 8% of the sample. On this clonotype: Its recognized antigen is unknown. Nothing much larger sits one base from this clone, and base qualities are not available.

The receptor comes from a human donor who donated a stem cell graft to a child with acute lymphoblastic leukemia. Sequenced material: PBMCs from the stem cell graft donor, taken from the stem cell graft. Recombination connected TRBV5-5 to TRBJ2-3, and TRBD2 matches 9 of the central bases. The CDR3 amino acid sequence is: CASSLVAGALGTDTQYF. The DNA sequence is given as TGTGCCAGCAGCTTGGTAGCGGGGGCCCTCGGCACAGATACGCAGTATTTT.